Presented here are 14 T cell receptor beta chains from one specimen sequenced in a study of T cell responses to AZD1222 COVID-19 vaccine. Profiled with immunoSEQ multiplex PCR; TCRdb holds only in-frame clones, not every one. The sample yields some 100,000 clones, around nine tenths seen once. Sequencing was performed on peripheral blood, taken on day 0 of AZD1222 vaccination. The receptors originated from an adult in good health.

The chain has TRBV3-1 (or the pseudogene TRBV3-2) and TRBJ1-5; TRBD1 might be the D (5 bases). V gave up 1 base and J gave up 6 bases, with 16 bases separating them. Germline values: CDR1 LGHDT, CDR2 YNNKEL (reference sequence). This CDR3 region has 16 residues. CDR3 protein: CASSQGIQGAGQPQHF. CDR3 DNA sequence: TGTGCCAGCAGCCAAGGGATCCAGGGTGCAGGTCAGCCCCAGCATTTT.

The V and J genes are TRBV6-1 and TRBJ2-1; D not resolved. Trimming took off 1 base at V and 3 bases at J, with 10 bases between the two ends. CDR1 is MNHNS, CDR2 SASEGT, per germline. This CDR3 is 15 amino acids long. The CDR3 DNA reads as TGTGCCAGCAGTGAAGAGGACGGCAGCTACAATGAGCAGTTCTTC. Translation gives CASSEEDGSYNEQFF.

The rearrangement joins TRBV11-2 to TRBJ2-1; D is possibly TRBD1 (6 bases). Per germline, CDR1 SGHAT and CDR2 FQNNGV. This CDR3 has 13 residues. The V end was cut by 3 bases, the J end by 5 bases, with 8 bases between. The CDR3: CASSLWGHNEQFF. The CDR3 nucleotides are TGTGCCAGCAGCTTGTGGGGGCACAATGAGCAGTTCTTC.

The chain has TRBV25-1 and TRBJ1-1; D remains ambiguous. V was clipped by 4 bases and J by 6 bases, with 12 bases between them. CDR3 size: 13 residues. CDR1 is MGHDK and CDR2 is SYGVNS in the germline V gene. CDR3 in amino acids: CASSGAYSPEAFF. The CDR3 DNA reads TGTGCCAGCAGTGGGGCGTACAGCCCTGAAGCTTTCTTT.

The V gene is TRBV5-6, the J gene TRBJ2-2; D possibly corresponds to TRBD1 (6 bases). The CDR3 sequence is 14 residues long. Germline V CDR1 and CDR2: SGHDT, YYEEEE. The V end lost 2 bases, the J end lost 6 bases, and 11 bases lay between the germline ends. CDR3 protein: CASSFRGYAGELFF. For the CDR3, the DNA is TGTGCCAGCAGCTTCAGGGGATACGCCGGGGAGCTGTTTTTT.

The rearrangement links TRBV7-6 to TRBJ1-5, with D possibly matching TRBD1 (5 bases). Germline V gene lookup returns CDR1 SGHVS and CDR2 FNYEAQ. Trimming removed 3 bases at V and 0 bases at J, with 15 bases between. This CDR3 has 17 residues. CDR3 loop: CASSFGTGGFSNQPQHF. The CDR3 DNA reads TGTGCCAGCAGCTTCGGAACAGGCGGTTTTAGCAATCAGCCCCAGCATTTT. The variable domain in full, completed from reference TRBV7-6 and TRBJ1-5, reads GAGVSQSPRYKVTKRGQDVALRCDPISGHVSLYWYRQALGQGPEFLTYFNYEAQQDKSGLPNDRFSAERPEGSISTLTIQRTEQRDSAMYRCASSFGTGGFSNQPQHFGDGTRLSIL.

The rearrangement uses TRBV5-1 and TRBJ2-2, with D perhaps matching TRBD2 (6 bases). The length of the CDR3 is 15 residues. Germline CDR1 reads SGHRS; CDR2 reads YFSETQ. The germline V and J ends were trimmed by 2 bases and 0 bases, with 8 bases remaining between them. The CDR3 region is CASSLPGANTGELFF. CDR3 coding DNA: TGCGCCAGCAGCTTACCGGGAGCGAACACCGGGGAGCTGTTTTTT.

This chain connects TRBV10-3 to TRBJ1-1; TRBD1 might be the D (6 bases). There are 14 residues in the CDR3. Germline V gives CDR1 ENHRY, CDR2 SYGVKD. Trimming took off 5 bases at V and 6 bases at J, with 16 bases between the two ends. The CDR3: CAISRGTRGAEAFF. The DNA for the CDR3 is TGTGCCATCAGTCGGGGGACAAGAGGGGCTGAAGCTTTCTTT.

This chain connects TRBV3-1 (or the pseudogene TRBV3-2) to TRBJ1-1; D ambiguous. The CDR3 runs to 15 residues. Trimming left V 4 bases short and J 1 base short, with 13 bases between. Germline V gives CDR1 LGHDT, CDR2 YNNKEL (reference sequence). The CDR3 loop is CASSLSPSKNTEAFF. The CDR3 nucleotides read TGTGCCAGCAGCCTCTCTCCGTCAAAGAACACTGAAGCTTTCTTT.

This clone was seen just once. V and J are TRBV21-1 and TRBJ1-5; the table's D call, TRBD1, has no DNA check behind it. TRBV21-1 is tagged as a pseudogene. This CDR3 comprises 15 residues. The CDR3 sequence: CASSKGPGSDQPQHF. The CDR3 bases are TGTGCCAGCAGCAAAGGGCCAGGGTCGGATCAGCCCCAGCATTTT.

This chain connects TRBV3-1 (or the pseudogene TRBV3-2) to TRBJ1-6; perhaps TRBD1 as D (5 bases). The CDR3 totals 14 residues. From germline, CDR1 is LGHDT and CDR2 YNNKEL (reference sequence). Trimming pared 4 bases from V and 10 bases from J, leaving 14 bases between. CDR3 DNA: TGTGCCAGCAGCCCCCAGGCAGGGTGGTCACCCCTCCACTTT. This sequence encodes CASSPQAGWSPLHF.

This clone has just one count. This chain uses TRBV18 with TRBJ2-4, with D perhaps TRBD2 (5 bases). CDR1 and CDR2 (germline): KGHSH, LQKENI. The CDR3 length is 16 residues. The V gene lost 2 bases and the J gene lost 4 bases, with 15 bases spanning the gap. In DNA, the CDR3 is TGTGCCAGCTCACCATTCGGGGTCGGACTTAAAAACATTCAGTACTTC. Protein: CASSPFGVGLKNIQYF.

This clone was recorded once. The rearrangement uses TRBV5-6 and TRBJ1-2, with D unclear. V lost 6 bases, J lost 4 bases, and 22 bases lay in between. The length of the CDR3 is 16 residues. Germline V gene sequence: CDR1 SGHDT, CDR2 YYEEEE. CDR3 sequence reads: CASIRLGRVVGYGYTF. CDR3 sequence (DNA): TGTGCCAGCATAAGGCTTGGTAGGGTTGTCGGCTATGGCTACACCTTC.

The chain is built from TRBV11-2 and TRBJ2-2, with a possible D match to TRBD2 (6 bases). The length of the CDR3 is 15 residues. The germline V gene has CDR1 SGHAT and CDR2 FQNNGV. V was trimmed by 1 base and J by 6 bases, leaving 12 bases between them. CDR3 sequence: CASSLVGGLAGELFF. The CDR3 DNA reads TGTGCCAGCAGCTTAGTGGGGGGACTGGCCGGGGAGCTGTTTTTT.